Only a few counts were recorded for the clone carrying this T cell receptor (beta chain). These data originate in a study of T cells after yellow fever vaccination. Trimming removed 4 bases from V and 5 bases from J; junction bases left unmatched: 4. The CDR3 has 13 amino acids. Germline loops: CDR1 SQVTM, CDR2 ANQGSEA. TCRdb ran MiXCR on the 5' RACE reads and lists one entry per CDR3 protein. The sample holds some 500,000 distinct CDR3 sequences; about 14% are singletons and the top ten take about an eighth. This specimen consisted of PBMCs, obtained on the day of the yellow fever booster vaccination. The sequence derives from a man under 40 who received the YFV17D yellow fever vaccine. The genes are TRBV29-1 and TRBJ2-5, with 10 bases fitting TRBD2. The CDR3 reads CSVVGSGRETQYF. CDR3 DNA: TGCAGCGTTGTGGGTAGCGGGAGGGAGACCCAGTACTTC. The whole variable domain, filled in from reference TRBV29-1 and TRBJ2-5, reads SAVISQKPSRDICQRGTSLTIQCQVDSQVTMMFWYRQQPGQSLTLIATANQGSEATYESGFVIDKFPISRPNLTFSTLTVSNMSPEDSSIYLCSVVGSGRETQYFGPGTRLLVL.